What follows are 14 T cell receptor beta chains derived from one specimen sequenced in a study of vaccination and CD4 T cells after COVID-19. The sample's treatment: roughly 10-day PBMC culture with coronavirus spike peptide pools or control peptides (ViraFEST assay). Oncomine TCR Beta short-read sequencing was applied to DNA from cultured CD4+ T cells. Each CDR3 protein is one row after TCRdb ran MiXCR on the PCR reads. Found here are about 11,000 distinct CDR3 sequences, less than 70% of them singletons; the top ten hold more than 9%. No cognate antigen is known for these TCRs. The sequencing input was CD4+ T cells from blood, cultured in vitro. Receptors were obtained from a human donor who had recovered from COVID-19.

The genes are TRBV29-1 and TRBJ1-2; 9 bases align to TRBD1. The CDR3 extends over 12 amino acids. V lost 6 bases, J lost 5 bases, and 4 bases stayed unmatched. The germline V gene has CDR1 SQVTM and CDR2 ANQGSEA. Written as DNA, the CDR3 is TGCAGCGTAAGGACAGGGGATTATGGCTACACCTTC. Protein sequence: CSVRTGDYGYTF.

The chain carries TRBV21-1 and TRBJ2-7; the D call in the table, TRBD1, was not verified against the DNA. TRBV21-1 is described as a pseudogene. The CDR3 extends over 13 amino acids. The CDR3 spells CASSSRGNYEQYF. In nucleotides, the CDR3 is TGTGCCAGCAGCAGCCGGGGGAACTACGAGCAGTACTTC.

V usage is TRBV18 and J usage is TRBJ1-2, with D unresolved. V was pared by 2 bases and J by 0 bases, with 10 bases between. CDR1 is KGHSH and CDR2 is LQKENI in the germline V gene. The CDR3 totals 15 residues. The CDR3 DNA sequence: TGTGCCAGCTCACCATCGCAGATGACTAACTATGGCTACACCTTC. This encodes CASSPSQMTNYGYTF.

This chain joins TRBV14 and TRBJ2-7, with D perhaps TRBD1 (6 bases). The V gene lost 1 base and the J gene lost 2 bases, with 12 bases spanning the gap. Germline V gives CDR1 SGHDN, CDR2 FVKESK. CDR3 length: 15 amino acids. CDR3 protein: CASSQALDSPYEQYF. CDR3 in DNA: TGTGCCAGCAGCCAAGCGCTGGACAGCCCCTACGAGCAGTACTTC. Based on the CDR3 plus reference TRBV14 and TRBJ2-7, the full variable domain is EAGVTQFPSHSVIEKGQTVTLRCDPISGHDNLYWYRRVMGKEIKFLLHFVKESKQDESGMPNNRFLAERTGGTYSTLKVQPAELEDSGVYFCASSQALDSPYEQYFGPGTRLTVT.

The chain employs TRBV20-1 and TRBJ1-2, with TRBD1 matching 7 bases. The CDR3 sequence is 14 residues long. Germline V gene sequence: CDR1 DFQATT, CDR2 SNEGSKA (reference sequence). V was clipped by 5 bases and J by 0 bases; unmatched bases: 6. The CDR3 reads CSAPRTGANYGYTF. For the CDR3, the DNA is TGCAGTGCTCCAAGGACAGGAGCTAACTATGGCTACACCTTC.

The chain combines TRBV20-1 with TRBJ1-2, with TRBD1 matching over 7 bases. V trimming: 4 bases; J trimming: 6 bases; junction bases outside the gene matches: 11. The CDR3 is 14 residues long. Looked up from germline, CDR1 is DFQATT and CDR2 is SNEGSKA (reference sequence). This CDR3 reads CSATLPGQSHGYTF. The CDR3 bases are TGCAGTGCTACATTACCGGGACAGAGCCATGGCTACACCTTC.

J is TRBJ1-5 and V is TRBV12-3 or TRBV12-4; D possibly corresponds to TRBD1 (6 bases). CDR3 length equals 10 residues. The CDR3 protein is CRGAYQPQHF. In DNA form, the CDR3 reads TGTCGGGGGGCGTATCAGCCCCAGCATTTT.

This sequence joins TRBV20-1 and TRBJ2-1, with 7 nucleotides matching TRBD2. CDR1 is DFQATT and CDR2 is SNEGSKA in the germline V gene (reference sequence). The CDR3 consists of 15 residues. Trimming cost V 3 bases and J 4 bases; bases outside gene matches: 9. DNA for the CDR3: TGCAGTGCTAGGTCGCGCGGGAGCCTTTACAATGAGCAGTTCTTC. Protein product: CSARSRGSLYNEQFF.

The V gene is TRBV11-3, the J gene TRBJ2-3; perhaps TRBD2 as D (7 bases). CDR1 is SGHNT, CDR2 YENEEA, per germline. There are 15 residues in the CDR3. V gave up 5 bases and J gave up 4 bases, with 16 bases separating them. CDR3 residues: CASSPGGGSPDTQYF. CDR3 DNA sequence: TGTGCCAGCAGCCCGGGGGGCGGGAGCCCAGATACGCAGTATTTT.

This clonotype was observed a few times. The V and J genes are TRBV20-1 and TRBJ2-3, with a possible D match to TRBD2 (5 bases). CDR3 size: 12 residues. V was pared by 6 bases and J by 5 bases, with 12 bases between. Germline-derived CDR1 and CDR2 are DFQATT and SNEGSKA (reference sequence). Here the CDR3 reads CSADDGKDTQYF. CDR3 DNA sequence: TGCAGTGCCGACGACGGGAAAGATACGCAGTATTTT.

The chain couples TRBV28 to TRBJ1-2; D is undetermined. Looked up from germline, CDR1 is MDHEN and CDR2 is SYDVKM. This CDR3 has 14 amino acids. Trimming cost V 2 bases and J 7 bases, with 14 bases left between them. The CDR3 DNA sequence: TGTGCCAGCAGTTTAGTTGGCATAATTGGTGGCTACACCTTC. Translated: CASSLVGIIGGYTF.

This clonotype was seen only once. The gene calls are TRBV29-1 and TRBJ2-3; D unclear. CDR1 and CDR2 (germline): SQVTM, ANQGSEA. CDR3 length equals 15 residues. V lost 3 bases and J 0 bases, leaving 13 bases between the germline ends. CDR3 loop: CSVEETRSSTDTQYF. The CDR3 DNA reads as TGCAGCGTTGAGGAGACAAGGTCTAGCACAGATACGCAGTATTTT.

The chain couples TRBV7-2 to TRBJ2-2, with no clear D. The CDR3 is made up of 13 amino acids. V was cut by 2 bases and J by 7 bases, with 8 bases left in between. Germline CDR1 SGHTA, CDR2 FQGNSA. Written as DNA, the CDR3 is TGTGCCAGCAGCTTAACGTGGGTCGGGGAGCTGTTTTTT. This encodes CASSLTWVGELFF.

The count of this clonotype is one. CDR3 nucleotides: TGTGCCAGCACCCCCTACCGGGAATCGAACACTGAAGCTTTCTTT. Residues: CASTPYRESNTEAFF. V and J are TRBV6-2 or TRBV6-3 and TRBJ1-1; D unclear. The CDR3 consists of 15 residues. Germline assignment: CDR1 MNHEY and CDR2 SVGEGT. Between the trimmed V and J ends, which lost 7 bases and 1 base, there was a span of 16 bases.